This TCR beta chain originates from a study of blood T cell repertoires in COVID-19 (dated by TCRdb to about 2020). Turning to the overall study: Samples covering the acute and convalescent phases of COVID-19 were provided by collaborators in the United States, Italy and Spain. The dataset comprised deeply sampled blood TCRbeta repertoires from subjects exposed to, actively infected with, or recovered from COVID-19. Nearly every sample came with metadata listing a de-identified subject ID, COVID-19 status, age in years and sex. The repertoires were released in a freely available public database intended as a resource for research on the immune response to SARS-CoV-2. The material from the prospective study consisted of cDNA or gDNA derived from T cells, B-cell-depleted T cells, or PBMCs. The samples were drawn from the first 160 participants of the ongoing ImmuneRACE study and from 950 to 1,500 subjects provided by 6 global collaborators. HLA class I and class II types, where available, came from metadata supplied by the sample provider rather than from assay-based typing. The study at large found these results: Clinical and demographic metadata were provided uncurated, with the amount varying by source and participant.

Each collaborating institution followed its own protocols to collect whole blood in K2EDTA tubes. For TCRbeta analysis, collaborator samples were shipped as frozen whole blood, as isolated PBMCs, or as DNA extracted from either sample type. The immunoSEQ Assay, a bias-controlled multiplex PCR, was used to amplify TCRbeta CDR3 regions from genomic DNA. The published analysis was carried out like this. Within the assay, amplification of reference gene primers was used to estimate how many nucleated cells each sample contained. Sequence reads were collapsed and filtered to measure the absolute abundance of every unique TCRbeta CDR3 rearrangement. For each sample, productive Simpson clonality was calculated as the square root of Simpson's diversity index over productive rearrangements. Not all clones reach the TCRdb copy of this immuneACCESS table, which keeps in-frame sequences only. Checked studies attribute under half of the gap to unresolved V genes and leave the rest unexplained. V, J and clone size derive from that table, while D and trimming were established from the DNA sequence. Recorded for this sample are about 190,000 clones; almost 85% of them occurred a single time. The ten largest clonotypes hold more than 4.5% of the sample.

The CDR3 contains 16 residues, cysteine and phenylalanine counted. The entry retains the CDR3 DNA only, 48 bases that are in frame from base 1. The V end gives up 0 bases and the J end 0 bases, leaving 1 base in the junction not matched to a gene. CDR1 and CDR2, per the germline V gene (reference sequence), are SGHNT and YYREEE. Concerning this clone itself: No antigen is known for it. Base qualities are not at hand, and no much larger clone is one base apart.

The sequencing sample was made of peripheral blood. This receptor chain uses TRBV5-4 and TRBJ2-3, with 10 middle bases fitting TRBD2. This clonotype originated in an older woman with active or convalescent COVID-19. This receptor carries the CDR3 CASSLETSGSTDTQYF. The DNA sequence is given as TGTGCCAGCAGCTTGGAGACTAGCGGGAGCACAGATACGCAGTATTTT. The full variable domain, with segments outside the CDR3 supplied by the reference TRBV5-4 and TRBJ2-3 proteins, appears as ETGVTQSPTHLIKTRGQQVTLRCSSQSGHNTVSWYQQALGQGPQFIFQYYREEENGRGNFPPRFSGLQFPNYSSELNVNALELDDSALYLCASSLETSGSTDTQYFGPGTRLTVL.